The source of this T cell receptor beta chain is a study of T cells in Graves' hyperthyroidism and ophthalmopathy. Study information: The initial diagnosis was the point when peripheral blood was collected, ahead of any treatment.

This clonotype was recorded many times. The TCR beta CDR3 regions underwent amplification using RNA transcripts as the source. HTBI primers were employed in a first-round RT-PCR of the TCR CDR3. TCRdb redid the calling of the multiplex PCR reads with MiXCR, one entry per CDR3 protein. The table has approximately 600,000 distinct CDR3 sequences, roughly 14% seen once. Material for sequencing was blood. The receptor was isolated from a woman aged 40 to 49 with Graves' ophthalmopathy.

The CDR3 DNA reads as TGTGCCAGCGGCATTTGGGCTGGACAGCCCCAGCATTTT. Its translation is CASGIWAGQPQHF. The chain combines TRBV6-1 with TRBJ1-5, with D hard to call. The V end lost 8 bases, the J end lost 7 bases, and 15 bases lay between the germline ends. This CDR3 region has 13 residues. Germline values: CDR1 MNHNS, CDR2 SASEGT.